These 20 T cell receptor beta chains were all obtained from the same sample, sequenced in a study of cytomegalovirus exposure and HLA in healthy donors. The method was immunoSEQ multiplex PCR; TCRdb's version includes in-frame clones alone and lacks a portion of them. The sample has about 130,000 clones; roughly nine tenths are singletons. Sequencing input: PBMCs. The receptors originated from a young man in good health and CMV-seronegative.

This chain joins TRBV5-6 and TRBJ1-3, with D possibly being TRBD1 (6 bases). V was pared by 4 bases and J by 3 bases, with 17 bases between. Germline V gene sequence: CDR1 SGHDT, CDR2 YYEEEE. The CDR3 runs to 16 residues. CDR3 coding DNA: TGTGCCAGCAGCCCTGGACAGACTCTAGGTGGAAACACCATATATTTT. Encoded protein: CASSPGQTLGGNTIYF.

V usage is TRBV7-3 and J usage is TRBJ2-3, with 7 bases lining up with TRBD2. Germline V CDR1 and CDR2: SGHTA, FQGTGA. V was pared by 4 bases and J by 2 bases, with 6 bases of the junction left unmatched. The CDR3 extends over 15 amino acids. CDR3 DNA: TGTGCCAGCAGCTCCCTCGGGGGGTCCACAGATACGCAGTATTTT. The encoded protein is CASSSLGGSTDTQYF.

The V gene is TRBV5-5, the J gene TRBJ2-4; D remains unclear. Trimming left V 2 bases short and J 0 bases short, with 15 bases between. The CDR3 extends over 17 amino acids. Germline CDR1 and CDR2: SGHKS and YYEKEE (reference sequence). CDR3 sequence (DNA): TGTGCCAGCAGCTTCACCCCGAGAAGACTAGCCAAAAACATTCAGTACTTC. It yields the protein CASSFTPRRLAKNIQYF. Combining the CDR3 with reference TRBV5-5 and TRBJ2-4 gives the whole variable domain DAGVTQSPTHLIKTRGQQVTLRCSPISGHKSVSWYQQVLGQGPQFIFQYYEKEERGRGNFPDRFSARQFPNYSSELNVNALLLGDSALYLCASSFTPRRLAKNIQYFGAGTRLSVL.

The chain has TRBV27 and TRBJ2-1; 10 bases are a match to TRBD2. The V gene end was trimmed by 3 bases and the J gene end by 9 bases; junction bases not matched to a gene: 8. The CDR3 runs to 15 residues. Germline V gene sequence: CDR1 MNHEY, CDR2 SMNVEV (reference sequence). The DNA for the CDR3 is TGTGCCAGCAGTTTGTCAGCGGGGGGGCTGGGTGAGCAGTTCTTC. Amino acid sequence: CASSLSAGGLGEQFF.

This chain joins TRBV5-1 and TRBJ2-7; D not certain. The CDR3 covers 13 residues. The V gene lost 4 bases and the J gene lost 1 base, with 9 bases spanning the gap. CDR1 and CDR2 from the germline V gene are SGHRS and YFSETQ. The CDR3 is CASSPEVSYEQYF. DNA for the CDR3: TGCGCCAGCAGCCCCGAGGTATCCTACGAGCAGTACTTC.

The chain joins TRBV4-1 to TRBJ1-1; TRBD1 might be the D (6 bases). Trimming stripped 4 bases from V and 1 base from J, with 10 bases between. Germline CDR1 is MGHRA and CDR2 is YSYEKL. The CDR3 sequence is 14 residues long. The CDR3 reads CASSRGGRNTEAFF. The DNA of the CDR3 is TGCGCCAGCAGCCGAGGGGGACGGAACACTGAAGCTTTCTTT.

The chain couples TRBV5-6 to TRBJ2-7; 7 bases are a match to TRBD1. With V trimmed by 4 bases and J by 3 bases, 10 bases remained unmatched. Germline V gene sequence: CDR1 SGHDT, CDR2 YYEEEE. The CDR3 totals 15 residues. Written as DNA, the CDR3 is TGTGCCAGCAGCCTTAGCCGACAGGGATTCTACGAGCAGTACTTC. Protein product: CASSLSRQGFYEQYF.

This clone is a singleton in its sample. J is TRBJ1-5 and V is TRBV7-8; 8 positions match TRBD1. The CDR3 has 19 amino acids. Germline CDR1 SGHVS, CDR2 FQNEAQ. J lost 0 bases, V lost 3 bases, and 13 bases had no gene match. CDR3: CASSFRFGQGLDSNQPQHF. CDR3 nucleotides: TGTGCCAGCAGCTTTAGATTTGGACAGGGACTCGATAGCAATCAGCCCCAGCATTTT.

V usage is TRBV11-2 and J usage is TRBJ2-7; maybe TRBD1 (6 bases). Germline V CDR1 and CDR2: SGHAT, FQNNGV. This CDR3 comprises 14 residues. V dropped 0 bases and J dropped 6 bases, with 12 bases sitting between them. Here the CDR3 reads CASSLEYRASEQYF. For the CDR3, the DNA is TGTGCCAGCAGCTTAGAATACAGGGCCAGCGAGCAGTACTTC.

The chain combines TRBV29-1 with TRBJ2-5, with D perhaps matching TRBD1 (6 bases). The V end lost 7 bases, the J end lost 4 bases, and 19 bases lay between the germline ends. The CDR3 has 14 residues. In germline, CDR1 is SQVTM, CDR2 ANQGSEA. The CDR3 protein is CSAWGTGRTETQYF. The CDR3 DNA reads as TGCAGCGCCTGGGGAACAGGGCGCACAGAGACCCAGTACTTC.

DNA for the CDR3: TGTGCCAGTAGTCCTCTGGACAGCCAAGCCTACGAGCAGTACTTC. This encodes CASSPLDSQAYEQYF. V and J are TRBV19 and TRBJ2-7, with D possibly matching TRBD1 (6 bases). Germline V gene sequence: CDR1 LNHDA, CDR2 SQIVND (reference sequence). CDR3 length: 15 residues. Trimming pared 5 bases from V and 2 bases from J, leaving 16 bases between.

The chain employs TRBV29-1 and TRBJ1-4; TRBD1 agrees at 8 bases. Trimming cost V 4 bases and J 0 bases; bases outside gene matches: 7. CDR1 and CDR2 (germline): SQVTM, ANQGSEA. This CDR3 contains 16 residues. The CDR3 DNA reads as TGCAGCGTTGGTGGATGGACAGGGACAACTAATGAAAAACTGTTTTTT. It specifies CSVGGWTGTTNEKLFF. Supplemented by reference TRBV29-1 and TRBJ1-4, the full variable domain reads SAVISQKPSRDICQRGTSLTIQCQVDSQVTMMFWYRQQPGQSLTLIATANQGSEATYESGFVIDKFPISRPNLTFSTLTVSNMSPEDSSIYLCSVGGWTGTTNEKLFFGSGTQLSVL.

The chain links TRBV19 to TRBJ1-1; D unresolved. This CDR3 contains 11 residues. Germline V gene lookup returns CDR1 LNHDA and CDR2 SQIVND (reference sequence). With 7 bases removed from V and 4 bases from J, the gap between germline ends came to 7 bases. CDR3 loop: CASMRSTEAFF. For the CDR3, the DNA is TGTGCCAGTATGAGAAGCACTGAAGCTTTCTTT.

The rearrangement links TRBV28 to TRBJ1-1; TRBD1 is a possible D gene (5 bases). Trimming removed 7 bases at V and 2 bases at J, with 20 bases between. Looked up from germline, CDR1 is MDHEN and CDR2 is SYDVKM. The CDR3 length is 16 residues. The CDR3 sequence: CASKVVSGGGNTEAFF. Here the CDR3 DNA reads TGTGCCAGCAAAGTCGTTTCGGGGGGGGGAAACACTGAAGCTTTCTTT. Full variable domain (remainder filled in from reference TRBV28 and TRBJ1-1): DVKVTQSSRYLVKRTGEKVFLECVQDMDHENMFWYRQDPGLGLRLIYFSYDVKMKEKGDIPEGYSVSREKKERFSLILESASTNQTSMYLCASKVVSGGGNTEAFFGQGTRLTVV.

The V and J genes are TRBV4-3 and TRBJ1-4; maybe TRBD1 (5 bases). V was clipped by 2 bases and J by 3 bases, with 16 bases between them. The CDR3 runs 17 residues. Germline-derived CDR1 and CDR2 are LGHNA and YSLEER. CDR3 protein: CASSQPQGLLANEKLFF. CDR3 nucleotides: TGCGCCAGCAGCCAACCTCAGGGACTTCTGGCTAATGAAAAACTGTTTTTT.

This clone was found once. The chain is built from TRBV29-1 and TRBJ2-1, with TRBD1 matching 8 bases. V gave up 4 bases and J gave up 4 bases; unmatched junction bases: 6. This CDR3 is built from 14 residues. The V gene's germline CDR1 is SQVTM and CDR2 ANQGSEA. The CDR3 reads CSVVGTGGYNEQFF. The CDR3 bases are TGCAGCGTTGTTGGCACAGGGGGGTACAATGAGCAGTTCTTC.

The chain recombines TRBV19 with TRBJ1-1; D perhaps matches TRBD1 (6 bases). CDR1 and CDR2 (germline): LNHDA, SQIVND (reference sequence). The CDR3 has 15 amino acids. Trimming cost V 6 bases and J 1 base, with 15 bases left between them. CDR3 in DNA: TGTGCCAGTAGCACCTGGGGGGGGGCGAACACTGAAGCTTTCTTT. Translated, it gives CASSTWGGANTEAFF.

This chain connects TRBV27 to TRBJ2-2; TRBD1 matches at 10 bases. With 5 bases clipped from V and 4 bases from J, the junction kept 4 bases outside the gene matches. Germline V gene sequence: CDR1 MNHEY, CDR2 SMNVEV (reference sequence). The CDR3 is 15 amino acids. The CDR3 DNA sequence: TGTGCCAGCAGTCCCTGGACAGGGGGCACCGGGGAGCTGTTTTTT. Amino acid sequence: CASSPWTGGTGELFF.

This clone has only one observation. J is TRBJ2-1 and V is TRBV5-4; 8 bases are shared with TRBD2. The CDR3 has 16 amino acids. Per the germline V gene, CDR1 is SGHNT and CDR2 is YYREEE (reference sequence). V was pared by 4 bases and J by 2 bases, with 8 bases of the junction left unmatched. The CDR3 is CASSHGGTRAYNEQFF. In nucleotides, the CDR3 is TGTGCCAGCAGCCATGGCGGGACTAGGGCCTACAATGAGCAGTTCTTC.

J is TRBJ1-1 and V is TRBV7-8; the D is unclear. The CDR3 sequence is 16 residues long. Germline CDR1 SGHVS, CDR2 FQNEAQ. Trimming took off 1 base at V and 0 bases at J, with 12 bases between the two ends. The CDR3 DNA reads TGTGCCAGCAGCTTAGAATGGCCCGACTTGAACACTGAAGCTTTCTTT. Translated: CASSLEWPDLNTEAFF.